The next 3 T cell receptor beta chains were all read from a single sample in a study of T cell changes during pregnancy in multiple sclerosis. Sequenced by immunoSEQ multiplex PCR; TCRdb stores in-frame clones only, minus some. The sample yields roughly 63,000 clones, about 92% seen once. Sequenced material: CD8+ T cells from peripheral blood mononuclear cells, taken in the second trimester of pregnancy. Every receptor here comes from a female donor with multiple sclerosis, enrolled in a pregnancy study.

V is TRBV6-1 and J is TRBJ2-7, with D maybe TRBD1 (5 bases). Germline V gene lookup returns CDR1 MNHNS and CDR2 SASEGT. The CDR3 extends over 14 amino acids. V was pared by 7 bases and J by 3 bases, with 16 bases between. The CDR3 protein is CASMHTGDFYEQYF. As DNA, the CDR3 is TGTGCCAGCATGCACACAGGAGACTTCTACGAGCAGTACTTC.

J is TRBJ2-2 and V is TRBV7-8; 9 bases align to TRBD2. V shed 2 bases, J shed 6 bases, and the junction held 13 bases outside the gene matches. Germline V gene data show CDR1 as SGHVS and CDR2 as FQNEAQ. The CDR3 is 18 amino acids. CDR3 protein: CASSLPRAGGRAAGELFF. The CDR3 coding sequence is TGTGCCAGCAGCTTACCCAGAGCTGGCGGGAGGGCCGCCGGGGAGCTGTTTTTT.

The V gene is TRBV9, the J gene TRBJ1-1, with D unclear. There are 13 residues in the CDR3. Between the trimmed V and J ends, which lost 4 bases and 1 base, there was a span of 8 bases. Germline V gene sequence: CDR1 SGDLS, CDR2 YYNGEE. CDR3 sequence: CASSPEGNTEAFF. The CDR3 nucleotides read TGTGCCAGCAGCCCCGAGGGGAACACTGAAGCTTTCTTT.